Shown below are 17 T cell receptor beta chains from a single sample sequenced in a study of blood T cell repertoires in COVID-19. Libraries were prepared by immunoSEQ multiplex PCR; TCRdb keeps only in-frame clonotypes and omits some of them. The profile shows nearly 350,000 clones, roughly 87% of them singletons. The sample taken for sequencing was PBMCs or T cells enriched from blood (not recorded which). These receptors were taken from a woman aged 25 to 39 who had recovered from COVID-19.

The chain has TRBV5-1 and TRBJ2-1; unclear D gene. Germline assignment: CDR1 SGHRS and CDR2 YFSETQ. Between the trimmed V and J ends, which lost 3 bases and 7 bases, there was a span of 5 bases. The CDR3 consists of 11 residues. This CDR3 is CASSYLNEQFF. CDR3 bases: TGCGCCAGCAGCTATCTGAATGAGCAGTTCTTC. Drawing the rest from reference TRBV5-1 and TRBJ2-1, the complete variable domain is KAGVTQTPRYLIKTRGQQVTLSCSPISGHRSVSWYQQTPGQGLQFLFEYFSETQRNKGNFPGRFSGRQFSNSRSEMNVSTLELGDSALYLCASSYLNEQFFGPGTRLTVL.

This rearrangement joins TRBV7-2 to TRBJ2-7, with 9 nucleotides matching TRBD1. The J segment lost 3 bases and the V segment lost 1 base, leaving 4 bases of the junction unmatched. This CDR3 has 15 residues. Germline V gene data show CDR1 as SGHTA and CDR2 as FQGNSA. The CDR3 sequence is CASSLERTGVYEQYF. The CDR3 bases are TGTGCCAGCAGCTTAGAACGGACAGGGGTCTACGAGCAGTACTTC.

The chain uses TRBV6-2 or TRBV6-3 and TRBJ2-1; TRBD2 aligns across 9 bases. Germline V gene sequence: CDR1 MNHEY, CDR2 SVGEGT. V shed 6 bases and J 0 bases; nucleotides not matched to a gene: 6. The CDR3 consists of 16 residues. The DNA of the CDR3 is TGTGCCAGCAGCTCTGCGGGGGGGAGCTCCTACAATGAGCAGTTCTTC. This codes for CASSSAGGSSYNEQFF.

This clone was counted ten times or more. This chain joins TRBV3-1 (or the pseudogene TRBV3-2) and TRBJ2-1, with D possibly matching TRBD2 (5 bases). Trimming took 1 base from V and 5 from J, leaving 9 bases between them. The CDR3 loop spans 14 amino acids. Germline CDR1 and CDR2: LGHDT and YNNKEL (reference sequence). CDR3 coding DNA: TGTGCCAGCAGCCAAGGACGAGGGAACAATGAGCAGTTCTTC. The encoded protein is CASSQGRGNNEQFF.

The rearrangement links TRBV2 to TRBJ2-5; 11 nucleotides match TRBD1. Germline V gene sequence: CDR1 SNHLY, CDR2 FYNNEI. CDR3 length: 15 amino acids. Trimming removed 3 bases from V and 5 bases from J; junction bases left unmatched: 5. CDR3 DNA sequence: TGTGCCAGCAGTGATGGGACAGGGGGGTTGGAGACCCAGTACTTC. Residues: CASSDGTGGLETQYF. The variable domain in full, completed from reference TRBV2 and TRBJ2-5, reads EPEVTQTPSHQVTQMGQEVILRCVPISNHLYFYWYRQILGQKVEFLVSFYNNEISEKSEIFDDQFSVERPDGSNFTLKIRSTKLEDSAMYFCASSDGTGGLETQYFGPGTRLLVL.

There are a few counts of this clone. V usage is TRBV5-6 and J usage is TRBJ2-2, with 7 bases that match TRBD1. The CDR3 runs to 15 residues. Germline V gene sequence: CDR1 SGHDT, CDR2 YYEEEE. The J segment lost 6 bases and the V segment lost 4 bases, leaving 9 bases of the junction unmatched. The CDR3 coding sequence is TGTGCCAGCAGCCCGGGGACAGTTTACTCCGGGGAGCTGTTTTTT. Translated: CASSPGTVYSGELFF.

The V and J genes are TRBV5-1 and TRBJ2-1; 9 nucleotides match TRBD1. V trimming: 0 bases; J trimming: 7 bases; junction bases outside the gene matches: 11. The CDR3 extends over 17 amino acids. Germline V gene data show CDR1 as SGHRS and CDR2 as YFSETQ. For the CDR3, the DNA is TGCGCCAGCAGCTTGGGTTCGGACAGGGGTGGATTGAATGAGCAGTTCTTC. Its protein product is CASSLGSDRGGLNEQFF.

This chain uses TRBV28 with TRBJ2-1; D possibly corresponds to TRBD1 (5 bases). Germline CDR1 reads MDHEN; CDR2 reads SYDVKM. The V and J ends lost 7 bases and 0 bases respectively, with 16 bases between them. The CDR3 covers 16 residues. The CDR3 spells CASKPQRTNSYNEQFF. CDR3 bases: TGTGCCAGCAAACCCCAACGGACAAACTCCTACAATGAGCAGTTCTTC. The full variable domain, its missing parts supplied by reference TRBV28 and TRBJ2-1, is DVKVTQSSRYLVKRTGEKVFLECVQDMDHENMFWYRQDPGLGLRLIYFSYDVKMKEKGDIPEGYSVSREKKERFSLILESASTNQTSMYLCASKPQRTNSYNEQFFGPGTRLTVL.

This clone was observed a single time. This chain links TRBV5-4 with TRBJ1-4; D might be TRBD1 (6 bases). There are 14 residues in the CDR3. Trimming took off 4 bases at V and 5 bases at J, with 12 bases between the two ends. CDR1 SGHNT and CDR2 YYREEE come from the germline V gene (reference sequence). CDR3 amino acids: CASSVDSRNEKLFF. The CDR3 bases are TGTGCCAGCAGCGTGGACAGTCGAAATGAAAAACTGTTTTTT.

This chain links TRBV6-5 with TRBJ2-7, with 10 bases matching TRBD2. CDR1 and CDR2 (germline): MNHEY, SVGAGI. This CDR3 has 14 residues. Trimming cost V 6 bases and J 1 base; bases outside gene matches: 3. CDR3 nucleotides: TGTGCCAGCAGGCTAGCGGGGGAATCCTACGAGCAGTACTTC. Translated, it gives CASRLAGESYEQYF.

This clone was recorded once. The gene calls are TRBV4-1 and TRBJ1-5; no firm D call. The ends were cut back, 0 bases at V and 2 bases at J, with 8 bases in the middle. The CDR3 runs to 15 residues. Germline values: CDR1 MGHRA, CDR2 YSYEKL. The CDR3 reads CASSQDPRGNQPQHF. The DNA for the CDR3 is TGCGCCAGCAGCCAAGATCCGAGGGGCAATCAGCCCCAGCATTTT.

This clone was picked up one time. The chain uses TRBV24-1 and TRBJ1-2; 8 positions match TRBD1. The junction had 6 bases not matched to a gene; V was cut back by 4 bases and J by 6 bases. Germline V gene sequence: CDR1 KGHDR, CDR2 SFDVKD. This CDR3 spans 14 amino acids. In nucleotides, the CDR3 is TGTGCCACCAGTGACCTCGGACAGGGTCATGGCTACACCTTC. Translated: CATSDLGQGHGYTF.

J is TRBJ2-7 and V is TRBV6-4; 7 positions match TRBD1. Germline CDR1 is MRHNA and CDR2 is SNTAGT. Unmatched junction bases numbered 7, after V lost 5 bases and J lost 6 bases. The CDR3 spans 13 residues. The CDR3 DNA follows: TGTGCCAGCAGTAAAATTACAGGGGCCGAGCAGTACTTC. The encoded protein is CASSKITGAEQYF.

V is TRBV7-8 and J is TRBJ2-7; D is perhaps TRBD2 (6 bases). CDR1 and CDR2 from the germline V gene are SGHVS and FQNEAQ. The V end lost 2 bases, the J end lost 2 bases, and 13 bases lay between the germline ends. The CDR3 covers 15 residues. CDR3 residues: CASSLRDSKTYEQYF. The DNA of the CDR3 is TGTGCCAGCAGCTTAAGGGACTCGAAAACCTACGAGCAGTACTTC.

The V call is TRBV3-1 (or the pseudogene TRBV3-2), the J call TRBJ2-2; 10 nucleotides match TRBD1. The length of the CDR3 is 15 residues. The ends lost 4 bases at V and 7 bases at J; junction bases unmatched: 6. Germline V gene sequence: CDR1 LGHDT, CDR2 YNNKEL (reference sequence). Written as DNA, the CDR3 is TGTGCCAGCAGCCTCCGACAGGGGGCCGGCGGGGAGCTGTTTTTT. It yields the protein CASSLRQGAGGELFF.

The J gene is TRBJ1-1, the V gene TRBV28; D might be TRBD1 (5 bases). With 3 bases removed from V and 5 bases from J, the gap between germline ends came to 10 bases. Per germline, CDR1 MDHEN and CDR2 SYDVKM. This CDR3 has 13 amino acids. CDR3 DNA: TGTGCCAGCAGTTTGGGAGGGGTTACTGAAGCTTTCTTT. This sequence encodes CASSLGGVTEAFF.

The rearrangement joins TRBV5-5 to TRBJ2-3; TRBD1 is a possible D gene (5 bases). V dropped 4 bases and J dropped 6 bases, with 12 bases sitting between them. Per the germline V gene, CDR1 is SGHKS and CDR2 is YYEKEE (reference sequence). This CDR3 region has 13 residues. In DNA, the CDR3 is TGTGCCAGCAGCATCAGGGTCGAGGATACGCAGTATTTT. Translation gives CASSIRVEDTQYF.